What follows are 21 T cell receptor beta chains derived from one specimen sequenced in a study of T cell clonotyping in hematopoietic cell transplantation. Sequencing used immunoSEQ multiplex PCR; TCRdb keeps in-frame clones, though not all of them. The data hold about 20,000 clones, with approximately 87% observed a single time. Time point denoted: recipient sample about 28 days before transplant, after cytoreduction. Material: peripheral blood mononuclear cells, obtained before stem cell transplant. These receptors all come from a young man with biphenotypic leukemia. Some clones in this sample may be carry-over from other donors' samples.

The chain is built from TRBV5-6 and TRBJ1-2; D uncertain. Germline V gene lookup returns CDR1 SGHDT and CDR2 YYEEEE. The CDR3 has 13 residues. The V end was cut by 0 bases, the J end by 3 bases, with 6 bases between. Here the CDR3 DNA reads TGTGCCAGCAGCTTGGGCGGGGACTATGGCTACACCTTC. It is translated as CASSLGGDYGYTF.

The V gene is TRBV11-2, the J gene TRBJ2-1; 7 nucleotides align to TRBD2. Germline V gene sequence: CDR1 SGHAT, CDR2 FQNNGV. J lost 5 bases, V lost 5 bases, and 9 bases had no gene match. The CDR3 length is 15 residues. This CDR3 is CASSPPLAGDNEQFF. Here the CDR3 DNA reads TGTGCCAGCAGCCCACCCCTGGCGGGAGACAATGAGCAGTTCTTC.

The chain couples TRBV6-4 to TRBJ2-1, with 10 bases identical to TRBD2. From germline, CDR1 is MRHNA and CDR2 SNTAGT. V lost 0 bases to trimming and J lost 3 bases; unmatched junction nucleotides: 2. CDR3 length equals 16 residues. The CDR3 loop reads CASSDSPSGSYNEQFF. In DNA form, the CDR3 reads TGTGCCAGCAGTGACTCACCTAGCGGGAGCTACAATGAGCAGTTCTTC.

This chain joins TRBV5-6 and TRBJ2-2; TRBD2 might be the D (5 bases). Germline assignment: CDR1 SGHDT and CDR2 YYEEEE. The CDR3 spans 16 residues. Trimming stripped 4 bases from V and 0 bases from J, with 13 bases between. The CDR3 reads CASSHDMGANTGELFF. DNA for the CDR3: TGTGCCAGCAGCCACGACATGGGAGCGAACACCGGGGAGCTGTTTTTT. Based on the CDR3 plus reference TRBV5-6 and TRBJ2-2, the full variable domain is DAGVTQSPTHLIKTRGQQVTLRCSPKSGHDTVSWYQQALGQGPQFIFQYYEEEERQRGNFPDRFSGHQFPNYSSELNVNALLLGDSALYLCASSHDMGANTGELFFGEGSRLTVL.

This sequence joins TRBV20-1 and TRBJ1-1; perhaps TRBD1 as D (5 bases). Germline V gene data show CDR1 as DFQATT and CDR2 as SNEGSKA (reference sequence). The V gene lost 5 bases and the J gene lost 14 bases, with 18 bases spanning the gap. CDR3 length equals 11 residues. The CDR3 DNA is TGCAGTGCTCTATGGGACGGACCATCGTTCTTT. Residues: CSALWDGPSFF.

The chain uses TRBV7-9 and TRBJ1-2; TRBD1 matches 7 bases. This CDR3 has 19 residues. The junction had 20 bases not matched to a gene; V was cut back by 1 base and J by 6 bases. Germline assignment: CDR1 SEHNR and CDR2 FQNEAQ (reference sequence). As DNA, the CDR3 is TGTGCCAGCAGCTTAGGGCCCTACCCAACGGACAGGTCTTTCGATGGCTACACCTTC. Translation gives CASSLGPYPTDRSFDGYTF.

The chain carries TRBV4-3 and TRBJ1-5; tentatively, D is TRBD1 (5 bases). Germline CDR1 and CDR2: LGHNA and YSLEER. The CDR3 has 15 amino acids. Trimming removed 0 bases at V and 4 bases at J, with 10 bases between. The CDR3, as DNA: TGCGCCAGCAGCCAAGAACCAGGACAAAATCAGCCCCAGCATTTT. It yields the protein CASSQEPGQNQPQHF.

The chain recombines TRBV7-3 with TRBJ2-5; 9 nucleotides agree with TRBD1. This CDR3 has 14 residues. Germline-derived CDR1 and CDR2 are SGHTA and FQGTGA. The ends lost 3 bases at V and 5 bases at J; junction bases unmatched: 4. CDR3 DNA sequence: TGTGCCAGCAGCTTGACAGGGGGGAAGGAGACCCAGTACTTC. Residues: CASSLTGGKETQYF.

The CDR3 DNA is TGTGCCAGCAGCTTCAAGGATACGCAGTATTTT. It yields the protein CASSFKDTQYF. This sequence joins TRBV5-6 and TRBJ2-3; D gene ambiguous. Germline V CDR1 and CDR2: SGHDT, YYEEEE. V was pared by 2 bases and J by 6 bases, with 4 bases between. The CDR3 runs to 11 residues.

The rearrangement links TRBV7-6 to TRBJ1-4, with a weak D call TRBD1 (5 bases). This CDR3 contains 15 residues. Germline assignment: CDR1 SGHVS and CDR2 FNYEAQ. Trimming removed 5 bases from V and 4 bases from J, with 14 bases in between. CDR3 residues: CASSGWGRDNEKLFF. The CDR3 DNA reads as TGTGCCAGCAGCGGATGGGGACGGGATAATGAAAAACTGTTTTTT.

The CDR3 DNA sequence: TGCGCCAGCAGCTTGGGGACAGTGGGAATAAGCGGCTACACCTTC. Translating gives CASSLGTVGISGYTF. V gene TRBV5-1 combines with J gene TRBJ1-2, with D tentatively TRBD1 (6 bases). The CDR3 runs 15 residues. CDR1 and CDR2 from the germline V gene are SGHRS and YFSETQ. Trimming removed 0 bases from V and 8 bases from J, with 17 bases in between.

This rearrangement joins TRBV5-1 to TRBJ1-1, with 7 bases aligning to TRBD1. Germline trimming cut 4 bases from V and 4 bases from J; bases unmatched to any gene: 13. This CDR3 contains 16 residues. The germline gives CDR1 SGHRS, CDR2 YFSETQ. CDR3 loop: CASSHRQGRLSTEAFF. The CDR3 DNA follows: TGCGCCAGCAGCCATAGACAGGGAAGGTTGAGCACTGAAGCTTTCTTT. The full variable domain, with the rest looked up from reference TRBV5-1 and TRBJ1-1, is KAGVTQTPRYLIKTRGQQVTLSCSPISGHRSVSWYQQTPGQGLQFLFEYFSETQRNKGNFPGRFSGRQFSNSRSEMNVSTLELGDSALYLCASSHRQGRLSTEAFFGQGTRLTVV.

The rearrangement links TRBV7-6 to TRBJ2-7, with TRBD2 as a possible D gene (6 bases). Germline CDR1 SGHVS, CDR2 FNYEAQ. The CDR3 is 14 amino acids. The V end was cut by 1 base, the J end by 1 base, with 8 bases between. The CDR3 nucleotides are TGTGCCAGCAGCTTAGGCGGGGATTCCTACGAGCAGTACTTC. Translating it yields CASSLGGDSYEQYF.

CDR3 sequence reads: CASNEGYEQYF. DNA of the CDR3: TGTGCCAGTAACGAGGGATACGAGCAGTACTTC. This chain connects TRBV19 to TRBJ2-7; a weak D match, TRBD2 (5 bases). Deletions cut 7 bases from V and 4 bases from J, with 8 bases between. The germline CDR1 and CDR2 sequences are LNHDA and SQIVND (reference sequence). This CDR3 is built from 11 residues.

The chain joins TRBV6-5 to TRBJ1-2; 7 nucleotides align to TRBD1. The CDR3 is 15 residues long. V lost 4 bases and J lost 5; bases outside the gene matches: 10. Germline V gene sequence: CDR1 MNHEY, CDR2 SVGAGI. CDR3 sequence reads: CASSSFGTERYGYTF. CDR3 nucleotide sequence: TGTGCCAGCAGTTCCTTTGGGACAGAGCGATATGGCTACACCTTC.

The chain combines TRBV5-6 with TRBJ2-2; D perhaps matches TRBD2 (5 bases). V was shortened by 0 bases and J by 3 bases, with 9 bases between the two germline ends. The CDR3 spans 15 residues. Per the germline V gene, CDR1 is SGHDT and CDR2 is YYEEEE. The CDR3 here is CASSLVVGDTGELFF. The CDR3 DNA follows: TGTGCCAGCAGCTTGGTCGTCGGGGACACCGGGGAGCTGTTTTTT.

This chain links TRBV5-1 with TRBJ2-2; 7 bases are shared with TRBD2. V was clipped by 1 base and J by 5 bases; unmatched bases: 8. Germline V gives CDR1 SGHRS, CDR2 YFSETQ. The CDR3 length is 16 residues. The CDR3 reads CASSLRAGVGTGELFF. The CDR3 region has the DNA TGCGCCAGCAGCTTGAGGGCGGGAGTAGGAACCGGGGAGCTGTTTTTT.

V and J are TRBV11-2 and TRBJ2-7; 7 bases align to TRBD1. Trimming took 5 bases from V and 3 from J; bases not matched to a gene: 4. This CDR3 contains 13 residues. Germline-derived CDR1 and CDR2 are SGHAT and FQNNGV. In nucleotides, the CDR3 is TGTGCCAGCAGCCAATGGACAGGCTACGAGCAGTACTTC. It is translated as CASSQWTGYEQYF.

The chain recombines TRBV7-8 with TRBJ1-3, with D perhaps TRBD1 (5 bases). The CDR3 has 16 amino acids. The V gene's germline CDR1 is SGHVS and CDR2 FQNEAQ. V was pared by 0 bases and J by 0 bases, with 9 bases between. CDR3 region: CASSLAGVDSGNTIYF. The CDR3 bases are TGTGCCAGCAGCTTAGCGGGGGTTGACTCTGGAAACACCATATATTTT.

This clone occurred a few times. The CDR3 DNA reads TGTGCCAGCAGCTTAGACCTAAACACTGAAGCTTTCTTT. This translates into CASSLDLNTEAFF. The rearrangement uses TRBV7-9 and TRBJ1-1; D remains ambiguous. Per the germline V gene, CDR1 is SEHNR and CDR2 is FQNEAQ (reference sequence). The CDR3 covers 13 residues. The germline V and J ends were trimmed by 1 base and 2 bases, with 5 bases remaining between them.

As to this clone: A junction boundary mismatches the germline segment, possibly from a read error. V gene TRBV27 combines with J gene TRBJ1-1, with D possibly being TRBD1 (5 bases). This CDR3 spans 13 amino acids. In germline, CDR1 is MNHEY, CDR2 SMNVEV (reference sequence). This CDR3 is CASGLDMKTEAFF. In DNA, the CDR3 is TGTGCCAGCGGACTGGACATGAAGACTGAAGCTTTCTTT.